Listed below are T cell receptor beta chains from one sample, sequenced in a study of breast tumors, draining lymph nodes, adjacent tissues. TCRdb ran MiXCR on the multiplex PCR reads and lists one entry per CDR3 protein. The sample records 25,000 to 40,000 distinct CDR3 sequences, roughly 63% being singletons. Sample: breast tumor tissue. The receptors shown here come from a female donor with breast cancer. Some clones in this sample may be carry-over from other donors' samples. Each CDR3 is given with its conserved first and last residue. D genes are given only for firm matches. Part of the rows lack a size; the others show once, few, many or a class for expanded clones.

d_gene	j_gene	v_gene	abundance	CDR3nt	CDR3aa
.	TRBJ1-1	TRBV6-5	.	TGTGCCAGCAGTTACTCAAGGGAAACTTTCTTT	CASSYSRETFF
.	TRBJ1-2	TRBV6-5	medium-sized	TGTGCCAGCAGTCACTCGACAGACCCTCAGTGGGATGGCTACACCTTC	CASSHSTDPQWDGYTF
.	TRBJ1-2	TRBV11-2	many	TGTGCCAGCAGCTTAGATGGGTCAGCCTATGGCTACACCTTC	CASSLDGSAYGYTF
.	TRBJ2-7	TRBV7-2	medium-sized	TGTGCCAGCAGCGCTTCCTACGAGCAGTACTTC	CASSASYEQYF
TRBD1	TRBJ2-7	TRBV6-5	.	TGTGCCAGCGGGGGCGGGCAGGGGGTAAACGAGCAGTACTTC	CASGGGQGVNEQYF
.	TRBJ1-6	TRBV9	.	TGTGCCAGCAGCCTCCTGGCAGGGGCCGAATCACCCCTCCACTTT	CASSLLAGAESPLHF
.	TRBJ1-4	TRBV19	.	TGTGCCAGTAGTATGCACGGGAATGAAAAACTGTTTTTT	CASSMHGNEKLFF
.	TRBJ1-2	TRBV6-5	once	TGTGCCAGCAACCGGCTCGACAGCAACTATGGCTACACCTTC	CASNRLDSNYGYTF
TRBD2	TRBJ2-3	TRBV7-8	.	TGTGCCAGCAGCCCCAGGGTAGCGGGGGACACGCAGTATTTT	CASSPRVAGDTQYF
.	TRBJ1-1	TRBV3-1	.	TGTGCCAGCAGCCCTTCAAGGGACACTGAAGCTTTCTTT	CASSPSRDTEAFF
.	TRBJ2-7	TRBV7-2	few	TGTGCCAGCAGCTTAGGTTTGGGGTCCTCCTACGAGCAGTACTTC	CASSLGLGSSYEQYF
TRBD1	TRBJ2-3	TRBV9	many	TGTGCCAGCAGCGCCAGGGGGCGCACAGATACGCAGTATTTT	CASSARGRTDTQYF
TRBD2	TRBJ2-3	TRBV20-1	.	TGCAGTGCTAGGTGGGCGGGAGGGACAGATACGCAGTATTTT	CSARWAGGTDTQYF
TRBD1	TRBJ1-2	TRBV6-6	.	TGTGCCAGCGCCGGATCCGGGACAGGGGGCGATGACTACACCTTC	CASAGSGTGGDDYTF
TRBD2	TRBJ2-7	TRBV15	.	TGTGCCACCAGCACCCTTCCGCTAGCGGGAGGGGGCGAGCAGTACTTC	CATSTLPLAGGGEQYF
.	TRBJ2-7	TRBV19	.	TGTGCCAGTAGTCCCACGGTAAACTACGAGCAGTACTTC	CASSPTVNYEQYF
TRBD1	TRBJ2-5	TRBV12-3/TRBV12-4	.	TGTGCCAGCAGAGACTCGGACAGGGGGCTAGGGGAGACCCAGTACTTC	CASRDSDRGLGETQYF
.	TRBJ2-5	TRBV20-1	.	TGCAGTGCCACCCGCTTGGGGAGGGAGACCCAGTACTTC	CSATRLGRETQYF
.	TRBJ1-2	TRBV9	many	TGTGCCAGCAGCGTAAACAGGCACGGCTACACCTTC	CASSVNRHGYTF
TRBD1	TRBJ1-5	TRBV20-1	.	TGCAGTGCTAGCCGGGGACAGGGGACTCAGCCCCAGCATTTT	CSASRGQGTQPQHF
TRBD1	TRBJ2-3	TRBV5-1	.	TGCGCCAGCAGCTTGGCCGGGACAGCCAACACAGATACGCAGTATTTT	CASSLAGTANTDTQYF
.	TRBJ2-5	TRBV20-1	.	TGCAGTCAAACTAGGCAAGAGACCCAGTACTTC	CSQTRQETQYF
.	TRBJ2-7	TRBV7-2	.	TGTGCCAGCAACGCAAAAAGCGGGTCCTACGAGCAGTACTTC	CASNAKSGSYEQYF